This is a list of T cell receptor beta chains from one sample in a study of T cell repertoires in cytomegalovirus infection. TCRdb recomputed calls from the reads with MiXCR, one row per CDR3 protein. The data contain about 150,000 distinct CDR3 sequences, roughly 15% of them seen just once; the ten biggest clones take up approximately 19%. The sample taken for sequencing was CD8+ T cells from PBMCs. These receptors came from a human donor in good health (CMV status not recorded). Some clones in this sample may be carry-over from other donors' samples. CDR3s leave out the opening cysteine and the closing phenylalanine or tryptophan. The order of the fields is V gene, J gene, CDR3 protein.

v_call: TRBV29-1; j_call: TRBJ2-4; cdr3_aa: SVEDLTGRQY
v_call: TRBV28; j_call: TRBJ2-7; cdr3_aa: ASSSPHEQY
v_call: TRBV6-2/TRBV6-3; j_call: TRBJ2-1; cdr3_aa: ASRSVIYEQF
v_call: TRBV11-2; j_call: TRBJ2-1; cdr3_aa: ASSTQDREQF
v_call: TRBV4-1; j_call: TRBJ1-1; cdr3_aa: ASSQDWRARGTEAF
v_call: TRBV5-5; j_call: TRBJ2-5; cdr3_aa: ASSSTGGRETQY
v_call: TRBV6-2/TRBV6-3; j_call: TRBJ1-1; cdr3_aa: ASSYYGENTEAF
v_call: TRBV6-2/TRBV6-3; j_call: TRBJ2-1; cdr3_aa: ASSYGSGYNEQF
v_call: TRBV2; j_call: TRBJ2-1; cdr3_aa: ASSDMGQGFREQF
v_call: TRBV6-6; j_call: TRBJ1-5; cdr3_aa: ASIGQSQGPNQPQH
v_call: TRBV6-2/TRBV6-3; j_call: TRBJ1-1; cdr3_aa: ASSRYNKVNTEAF
v_call: TRBV4-1; j_call: TRBJ1-5; cdr3_aa: ASSQVLHQPQH
v_call: TRBV6-8; j_call: TRBJ2-7; cdr3_aa: ASSPSYGREIEQY
v_call: TRBV7-9; j_call: TRBJ1-4; cdr3_aa: ASSSGQEGEKLF
v_call: TRBV25-1; j_call: TRBJ1-2; cdr3_aa: DSSDYKGQGGNYGYT
v_call: TRBV7-3; j_call: TRBJ2-5; cdr3_aa: ASSLDGGPGETQY
v_call: TRBV12-5; j_call: TRBJ1-5; cdr3_aa: ASAPSNQPQH
v_call: TRBV28; j_call: TRBJ2-2; cdr3_aa: ASILRQGPNTGELF
v_call: TRBV12-3/TRBV12-4; j_call: TRBJ2-1; cdr3_aa: ASSLALGQRGEQF
v_call: TRBV7-4; j_call: TRBJ2-3; cdr3_aa: ASSSKRPSTDTQY
v_call: TRBV7-6; j_call: TRBJ1-1; cdr3_aa: ASSPRTVNTEAF
v_call: TRBV6-2/TRBV6-3; j_call: TRBJ2-7; cdr3_aa: AISGTSWDEQY
v_call: TRBV7-6; j_call: TRBJ2-1; cdr3_aa: ASSLNRGADEQF
v_call: TRBV4-3; j_call: TRBJ2-2; cdr3_aa: ASSQASRLNTGELF
v_call: TRBV29-1; j_call: TRBJ1-1; cdr3_aa: SVKTSRGTEAF
v_call: TRBV28; j_call: TRBJ1-2; cdr3_aa: ASSPSTGGGLAGYT
v_call: TRBV11-2; j_call: TRBJ2-3; cdr3_aa: ASSLGQDRSTDTQY
v_call: TRBV11-1; j_call: TRBJ2-7; cdr3_aa: ASSHSGGLNEQY
v_call: TRBV20-1; j_call: TRBJ2-4; cdr3_aa: SATGAGLAGGGGRGNIQY
v_call: TRBV15; j_call: TRBJ2-2; cdr3_aa: ATSRDGTSVSNGELF
v_call: TRBV9; j_call: TRBJ1-1; cdr3_aa: ASSGGRSTEAF
v_call: TRBV20-1; j_call: TRBJ2-7; cdr3_aa: SARDPGRHHEQY
v_call: TRBV5-6; j_call: TRBJ2-2; cdr3_aa: ASSLTMNTGELF
v_call: TRBV7-9; j_call: TRBJ2-4; cdr3_aa: ASSLMAGAGTKNIQY
v_call: TRBV11-2; j_call: TRBJ2-7; cdr3_aa: ASSSGQGPPYEQY
v_call: TRBV28; j_call: TRBJ2-7; cdr3_aa: ASGRSYEQY
v_call: TRBV7-3; j_call: TRBJ2-6; cdr3_aa: ASSLTGAEGHITNNVLT
v_call: TRBV28; j_call: TRBJ1-6; cdr3_aa: ATPGALH
v_call: TRBV28; j_call: TRBJ1-2; cdr3_aa: ASSSGDYGYT
v_call: TRBV6-1; j_call: TRBJ2-2; cdr3_aa: ASRGGEDTGELF
v_call: TRBV19; j_call: TRBJ2-7; cdr3_aa: ASSIGFMNSYEQY
v_call: TRBV6-6; j_call: TRBJ2-5; cdr3_aa: ASSYKVAETQY
v_call: TRBV27; j_call: TRBJ2-1; cdr3_aa: ASSGTGAKWNEQF
v_call: TRBV28; j_call: TRBJ2-3; cdr3_aa: ASGFGGTQY
v_call: TRBV20-1; j_call: TRBJ2-1; cdr3_aa: SARDAGADYNEQF